This passage covers 30 T cell receptor beta chains from one sample sequenced in a study of a mutant IDH1 vaccine in newly diagnosed glioma (dated by TCRdb to 2020 to 2023). The library was prepared using the immunoSEQ multiplex PCR assay. What TCRdb holds here is the immuneACCESS table cut down to in-frame rearrangements. Part of the clones is not present; checked against another copy, under half of the missing clones reflect an unresolved V gene, and the others are unexplained. This sample gives 95,000 to 100,000 clones in total; approximately 90% of them show up just once. Together, the top ten hold less than 0.65% of the sample. In light of the paper, this sample's time point label describes: baseline, week 1 (first vaccination visit). The sample's treatment or condition, from its label and the paper: pre-vaccination baseline after standard-of-care therapy. The source material was PBMCs, sampled from a glioma patient treated with radiotherapy, temozolomide or both. Receptors originate from a woman aged 50 to 65 with glioma.

This rearrangement joins TRBV10-3 to TRBJ2-6; the match to TRBD1 covers 8 bases. The trim removed 6 bases at V and 1 base at J, leaving 2 bases unmatched. The CDR3 spans 15 residues. Germline V gene data show CDR1 as ENHRY and CDR2 as SYGVKD. The CDR3 sequence: CAIRDRVSGANVLTF. For the CDR3, the DNA is TGTGCCATCAGGGACAGGGTGTCTGGGGCCAACGTCCTGACTTTC.

This clone appeared once. V is TRBV4-2 and J is TRBJ2-5; 12 bases map to TRBD2. V lost 4 bases, J lost 4 bases, and 1 base stayed unmatched. The CDR3 consists of 14 residues. CDR1 and CDR2 from the germline V gene are LGHNA and YNFKEQ. CDR3 residues: CASSPGLAGETQYF. The CDR3 DNA sequence: TGTGCCAGCAGCCCGGGACTAGCGGGAGAGACCCAGTACTTC.

The CDR3 bases are TGTGCCTGGAGTCACCTCTATAGGGGGAAGGGTACCTACGAGCAGTACTTC. The encoded protein is CAWSHLYRGKGTYEQYF. V usage is TRBV30 and J usage is TRBJ2-7; a possible D gene is TRBD1 (6 bases). This CDR3 region has 17 residues. Trimming took 2 bases from V and 2 from J, leaving 22 bases between them. Germline V gives CDR1 GTSNPN, CDR2 SVGIG (reference sequence).

Only one count was recorded for this clone. The genes are TRBV28 and TRBJ1-5; 10 bases match TRBD1. V trimming: 4 bases; J trimming: 2 bases; junction bases outside the gene matches: 2. The V gene's germline CDR1 is MDHEN and CDR2 SYDVKM. The CDR3 runs to 15 residues. The CDR3 nucleotides read TGTGCCAGCAGTTCCGGGACAGGGGGCAATCAGCCCCAGCATTTT. Its protein is CASSSGTGGNQPQHF.

The chain is built from TRBV28 and TRBJ1-5, with D unclear. V was pared by 2 bases and J by 6 bases, with 5 bases between. Germline CDR1 is MDHEN and CDR2 is SYDVKM. CDR3 length: 12 amino acids. The DNA for the CDR3 is TGTGCCAGCAGTTTACCCGGTCAGCCCCAGCATTTT. As protein: CASSLPGQPQHF. Full variable domain (rest looked up from reference TRBV28 and TRBJ1-5): DVKVTQSSRYLVKRTGEKVFLECVQDMDHENMFWYRQDPGLGLRLIYFSYDVKMKEKGDIPEGYSVSREKKERFSLILESASTNQTSMYLCASSLPGQPQHFGDGTRLSIL.

The chain combines TRBV7-9 with TRBJ1-2; possibly TRBD1 for D (6 bases). Trimming took off 3 bases at V and 2 bases at J, with 16 bases between the two ends. Germline lookup yields CDR1 SEHNR and CDR2 FQNEAQ (reference sequence). This CDR3 contains 16 residues. For the CDR3, the DNA is TGTGCCAGCAGCTTCCCGGACAGCAGTGGAAACTATGGCTACACCTTC. Its protein product is CASSFPDSSGNYGYTF.

The CDR3 spells CASSLTGNSPLHF. The CDR3 DNA reads as TGTGCCAGCAGCTTGACAGGGAATTCACCCCTCCACTTT. The V call is TRBV7-6, the J call TRBJ1-6; TRBD1 matches at 7 bases. The CDR3 spans 13 residues. Trimming removed 3 bases from V and 7 bases from J; junction bases left unmatched: 0. CDR1 and CDR2 (germline): SGHVS, FNYEAQ.

V gene TRBV5-5 combines with J gene TRBJ2-2; D is unclear. Germline assignment: CDR1 SGHKS and CDR2 YYEKEE (reference sequence). The ends were cut back, 0 bases at V and 7 bases at J, with 7 bases in the middle. This CDR3 has 13 residues. The CDR3 DNA reads TGTGCCAGCAGCTTGGGCGACTTCGGGGAGCTGTTTTTT. Its translation: CASSLGDFGELFF.

This clone occurred once. J is TRBJ2-1 and V is TRBV19; the D gene could be TRBD1 or TRBD2 (5 bases each). CDR3 length equals 13 residues. The V gene lost 3 bases and the J gene lost 7 bases, with 10 bases spanning the gap. The germline V gene has CDR1 LNHDA and CDR2 SQIVND (reference sequence). The CDR3 DNA reads TGTGCCAGTAGTATCGGGGCAGGTAATGAGCAGTTCTTC. Protein product: CASSIGAGNEQFF.

J is TRBJ2-1 and V is TRBV7-9, with 12 positions matching TRBD2. Per germline, CDR1 SEHNR and CDR2 FQNEAQ (reference sequence). The V segment lost 6 bases and the J segment 7 bases; nucleotides outside the gene matches: 10. The CDR3 contains 16 residues. The CDR3 region is CASSPPSGRAGNEQFF. The CDR3 bases are TGTGCCAGCAGTCCACCTAGCGGGAGGGCGGGAAATGAGCAGTTCTTC.

This clone has only one observation. V is TRBV5-1 and J is TRBJ1-1; D gene ambiguous. The CDR3 is made up of 15 amino acids. V gave up 0 bases and J gave up 1 base, with 10 bases separating them. Germline V lookup: CDR1 SGHRS, CDR2 YFSETQ. The CDR3 loop reads CASSLGTASNTEAFF. Written as DNA, the CDR3 is TGCGCCAGCAGCTTGGGGACGGCTTCGAACACTGAAGCTTTCTTT.

The chain uses TRBV27 and TRBJ1-1, with D possibly matching TRBD1 (5 bases). The CDR3 length is 13 residues. CDR1 and CDR2 from the germline V gene are MNHEY and SMNVEV (reference sequence). V was clipped by 2 bases and J by 4 bases, with 8 bases between them. This CDR3 reads CASSLMGTTEAFF. The CDR3 DNA is TGTGCCAGCAGTTTAATGGGGACCACTGAAGCTTTCTTT.

V gene TRBV6-5 combines with J gene TRBJ1-2; the D is unclear. V shed 4 bases and J shed 5 bases, with 11 bases lying between them. This CDR3 is built from 13 residues. Germline V gene sequence: CDR1 MNHEY, CDR2 SVGAGI. As DNA, the CDR3 is TGTGCCAGCAGTTTTGCAGGAGGGTATGGCTACACCTTC. As protein: CASSFAGGYGYTF.

This clone was recorded a few times. This chain uses TRBV9 with TRBJ1-1, with D possibly being TRBD1 (5 bases). Germline-derived CDR1 and CDR2 are SGDLS and YYNGEE. Trimming pared 1 base from V and 4 bases from J, leaving 8 bases between. The CDR3 runs to 13 residues. CDR3: CASSVSGPTEAFF. In DNA form, the CDR3 reads TGTGCCAGCAGCGTATCAGGGCCCACTGAAGCTTTCTTT.

Concerning this clone: Distinct nucleotide sequences in the sample also encode this CDR3. This rearrangement joins TRBV18 to TRBJ2-5; D is uncertain. CDR1 and CDR2 from the germline V gene are KGHSH and LQKENI. The V gene lost 1 base and the J gene lost 4 bases, with 1 base spanning the gap. This CDR3 contains 11 residues. The CDR3 nucleotides are TGTGCCAGCTCACCACGAGAGACCCAGTACTTC. Translation gives CASSPRETQYF.

This sequence joins TRBV28 and TRBJ1-2, with 10 bases lining up with TRBD1. Looked up from germline, CDR1 is MDHEN and CDR2 is SYDVKM. CDR3 length: 17 residues. Trimming cost V 3 bases and J 0 bases; bases outside gene matches: 7. CDR3 bases: TGTGCCAGCAGTTTGGGACAGGGGAAGGCGTCTAACTATGGCTACACCTTC. This codes for CASSLGQGKASNYGYTF.

The chain is built from TRBV28 and TRBJ1-2; possible D gene TRBD1, 5 bases. Germline lookup yields CDR1 MDHEN and CDR2 SYDVKM. The CDR3 extends over 11 amino acids. The DNA of the CDR3 is TGTGCTGCGGGGGGGAACTATGGCTACACCTTC. It translates to CAAGGNYGYTF.

This clone is a singleton in its sample. J is TRBJ1-1 and V is TRBV9; possibly TRBD1 for D (6 bases). The V gene lost 4 bases and the J gene lost 0 bases, with 13 bases spanning the gap. The V gene's germline CDR1 is SGDLS and CDR2 YYNGEE. This CDR3 spans 15 amino acids. The CDR3 sequence: CASSPRQALNTEAFF. Here the CDR3 DNA reads TGTGCCAGCAGCCCGAGACAGGCCTTGAACACTGAAGCTTTCTTT.

The V call is TRBV27, the J call TRBJ2-1; 8 nucleotides match TRBD2. CDR1 and CDR2 from the germline V gene are MNHEY and SMNVEV (reference sequence). J was trimmed by 7 bases and V by 5 bases; bases with no gene match: 7. The CDR3 extends over 14 amino acids. The CDR3 loop reads CASSRAGTRNEQFF. The CDR3 DNA reads TGTGCCAGCAGTCGGGCCGGGACTAGGAATGAGCAGTTCTTC.

The chain recombines TRBV11-2 with TRBJ2-5; the match to TRBD2 covers 12 bases. With 5 bases clipped from V and 8 bases from J, the junction kept 3 bases outside the gene matches. The CDR3 extends over 13 amino acids. The germline gives CDR1 SGHAT, CDR2 FQNNGV. CDR3 in amino acids: CASSLTSGRTQYF. CDR3 nucleotides: TGTGCCAGCAGCCTGACTAGCGGGAGAACCCAGTACTTC.

V usage is TRBV4-1 and J usage is TRBJ2-7; D is perhaps TRBD1 or TRBD2 (5 bases each). Germline values: CDR1 MGHRA, CDR2 YSYEKL. V was shortened by 4 bases and J by 3 bases, with 22 bases between the two germline ends. The CDR3 loop spans 17 amino acids. The CDR3 DNA is TGCGCCAGCAGCCTATTGCCGGGACCCTCCTCTTACTACGAGCAGTACTTC. This encodes CASSLLPGPSSYYEQYF.

This CDR3 reads CASRGTGVGTEAFF. The CDR3 nucleotides are TGTGCCAGCAGAGGGACAGGGGTAGGTACTGAAGCTTTCTTT. This rearrangement joins TRBV2 to TRBJ1-1; 10 bases map to TRBD1. Germline V gene data show CDR1 as SNHLY and CDR2 as FYNNEI. The length of the CDR3 is 14 residues. Trimming cost V 6 bases and J 5 bases; bases outside gene matches: 6.

The chain has TRBV5-1 and TRBJ2-2; possibly TRBD2 for D (6 bases). This CDR3 has 18 amino acids. The germline V and J ends were trimmed by 0 bases and 1 base, with 16 bases remaining between them. Germline values: CDR1 SGHRS, CDR2 YFSETQ. Here the CDR3 reads CASSLEPPGLRNTGELFF. In nucleotides, the CDR3 is TGCGCCAGCAGCTTGGAACCTCCGGGACTCAGGAACACCGGGGAGCTGTTTTTT.

The CDR3 loop reads CAWSGGVFGTEAFF. The CDR3 DNA reads as TGTGCCTGGTCAGGGGGGGTGTTTGGGACTGAAGCTTTCTTT. V is TRBV30 and J is TRBJ1-1, with 7 bases identical to TRBD1. The CDR3 extends over 14 amino acids. After removal of 5 bases from V and 5 bases from J, the junction contained 11 bases not matched to a gene. Per germline, CDR1 GTSNPN and CDR2 SVGIG (reference sequence).

J is TRBJ2-5 and V is TRBV5-1; 9 positions agree with TRBD1. The CDR3 consists of 14 residues. CDR1 and CDR2 from the germline V gene are SGHRS and YFSETQ. Trimming at V came to 4 bases and at J to 5 bases, leaving 6 bases not matched to a gene. This CDR3 is CASSIRQGGETQYF. DNA for the CDR3: TGCGCCAGCAGCATAAGACAGGGGGGGGAGACCCAGTACTTC.

This clone was seen once. This chain links TRBV27 with TRBJ1-1; 9 nucleotides line up with TRBD1. The CDR3 length is 12 residues. With V trimmed by 10 bases and J by 8 bases, 8 bases remained unmatched. The germline V gene encodes CDR1 MNHEY and CDR2 SMNVEV (reference sequence). This CDR3 is CATLLDRGEAFF. The CDR3 DNA reads as TGTGCCACCTTACTCGACAGGGGGGAAGCTTTCTTT.

This clone has just a few counts. The V gene is TRBV19, the J gene TRBJ1-5; D unclear. CDR1 is LNHDA, CDR2 SQIVND, per germline (reference sequence). CDR3 size: 14 residues. V was trimmed by 2 bases and J by 8 bases, leaving 13 bases between them. CDR3 in DNA: TGTGCCAGTAGTATACGGCTCCCGGACGAGCCCCAGCATTTT. This codes for CASSIRLPDEPQHF.

CDR3 nucleotides: TGTGCCAGCACCCTAGCTCCTAGCTCTGGGGCCAACGTCCTGACTTTC. Protein sequence: CASTLAPSSGANVLTF. The chain joins TRBV9 to TRBJ2-6, with D possibly matching TRBD2 (5 bases). Trimming stripped 6 bases from V and 0 bases from J, with 13 bases between. Per germline, CDR1 SGDLS and CDR2 YYNGEE. The CDR3 is made up of 16 amino acids.

V and J are TRBV28 and TRBJ1-5, with TRBD1 as a possible D gene (6 bases). Trimming pared 0 bases from V and 5 bases from J, leaving 11 bases between. Germline V lookup: CDR1 MDHEN, CDR2 SYDVKM. This CDR3 comprises 15 residues. The CDR3 sequence: CASSLWGGGDQPQHF. CDR3 in DNA: TGTGCCAGCAGTTTATGGGGCGGGGGCGATCAGCCCCAGCATTTT. The full variable domain, its missing parts supplied by reference TRBV28 and TRBJ1-5, is DVKVTQSSRYLVKRTGEKVFLECVQDMDHENMFWYRQDPGLGLRLIYFSYDVKMKEKGDIPEGYSVSREKKERFSLILESASTNQTSMYLCASSLWGGGDQPQHFGDGTRLSIL.

The chain joins TRBV30 to TRBJ2-7; 7 positions match TRBD2. J was trimmed by 0 bases and V by 2 bases; bases with no gene match: 4. CDR1 GTSNPN and CDR2 SVGIG come from the germline V gene (reference sequence). CDR3 length: 14 residues. The DNA of the CDR3 is TGTGCCTGGAGTAGGGGAGGGAGCTCCTACGAGCAGTACTTC. Translating it yields CAWSRGGSSYEQYF.